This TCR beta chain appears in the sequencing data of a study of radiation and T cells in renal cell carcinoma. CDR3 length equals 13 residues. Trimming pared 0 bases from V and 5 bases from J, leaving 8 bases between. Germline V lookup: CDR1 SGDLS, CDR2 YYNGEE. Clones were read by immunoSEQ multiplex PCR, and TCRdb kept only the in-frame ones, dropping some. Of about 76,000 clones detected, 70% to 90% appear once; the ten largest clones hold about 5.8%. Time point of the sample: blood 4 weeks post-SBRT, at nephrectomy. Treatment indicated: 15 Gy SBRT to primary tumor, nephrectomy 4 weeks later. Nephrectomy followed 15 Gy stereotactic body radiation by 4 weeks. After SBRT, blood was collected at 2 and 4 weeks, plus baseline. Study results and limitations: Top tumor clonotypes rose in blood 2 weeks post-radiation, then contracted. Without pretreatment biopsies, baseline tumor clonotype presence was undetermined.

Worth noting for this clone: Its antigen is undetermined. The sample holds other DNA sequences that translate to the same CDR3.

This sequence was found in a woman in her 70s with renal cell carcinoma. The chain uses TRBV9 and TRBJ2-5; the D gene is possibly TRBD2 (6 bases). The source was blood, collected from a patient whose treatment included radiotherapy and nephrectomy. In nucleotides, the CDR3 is TGTGCCAGCAGCGTAGGGCTAGCGGAGACCCAGTACTTC. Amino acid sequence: CASSVGLAETQYF.